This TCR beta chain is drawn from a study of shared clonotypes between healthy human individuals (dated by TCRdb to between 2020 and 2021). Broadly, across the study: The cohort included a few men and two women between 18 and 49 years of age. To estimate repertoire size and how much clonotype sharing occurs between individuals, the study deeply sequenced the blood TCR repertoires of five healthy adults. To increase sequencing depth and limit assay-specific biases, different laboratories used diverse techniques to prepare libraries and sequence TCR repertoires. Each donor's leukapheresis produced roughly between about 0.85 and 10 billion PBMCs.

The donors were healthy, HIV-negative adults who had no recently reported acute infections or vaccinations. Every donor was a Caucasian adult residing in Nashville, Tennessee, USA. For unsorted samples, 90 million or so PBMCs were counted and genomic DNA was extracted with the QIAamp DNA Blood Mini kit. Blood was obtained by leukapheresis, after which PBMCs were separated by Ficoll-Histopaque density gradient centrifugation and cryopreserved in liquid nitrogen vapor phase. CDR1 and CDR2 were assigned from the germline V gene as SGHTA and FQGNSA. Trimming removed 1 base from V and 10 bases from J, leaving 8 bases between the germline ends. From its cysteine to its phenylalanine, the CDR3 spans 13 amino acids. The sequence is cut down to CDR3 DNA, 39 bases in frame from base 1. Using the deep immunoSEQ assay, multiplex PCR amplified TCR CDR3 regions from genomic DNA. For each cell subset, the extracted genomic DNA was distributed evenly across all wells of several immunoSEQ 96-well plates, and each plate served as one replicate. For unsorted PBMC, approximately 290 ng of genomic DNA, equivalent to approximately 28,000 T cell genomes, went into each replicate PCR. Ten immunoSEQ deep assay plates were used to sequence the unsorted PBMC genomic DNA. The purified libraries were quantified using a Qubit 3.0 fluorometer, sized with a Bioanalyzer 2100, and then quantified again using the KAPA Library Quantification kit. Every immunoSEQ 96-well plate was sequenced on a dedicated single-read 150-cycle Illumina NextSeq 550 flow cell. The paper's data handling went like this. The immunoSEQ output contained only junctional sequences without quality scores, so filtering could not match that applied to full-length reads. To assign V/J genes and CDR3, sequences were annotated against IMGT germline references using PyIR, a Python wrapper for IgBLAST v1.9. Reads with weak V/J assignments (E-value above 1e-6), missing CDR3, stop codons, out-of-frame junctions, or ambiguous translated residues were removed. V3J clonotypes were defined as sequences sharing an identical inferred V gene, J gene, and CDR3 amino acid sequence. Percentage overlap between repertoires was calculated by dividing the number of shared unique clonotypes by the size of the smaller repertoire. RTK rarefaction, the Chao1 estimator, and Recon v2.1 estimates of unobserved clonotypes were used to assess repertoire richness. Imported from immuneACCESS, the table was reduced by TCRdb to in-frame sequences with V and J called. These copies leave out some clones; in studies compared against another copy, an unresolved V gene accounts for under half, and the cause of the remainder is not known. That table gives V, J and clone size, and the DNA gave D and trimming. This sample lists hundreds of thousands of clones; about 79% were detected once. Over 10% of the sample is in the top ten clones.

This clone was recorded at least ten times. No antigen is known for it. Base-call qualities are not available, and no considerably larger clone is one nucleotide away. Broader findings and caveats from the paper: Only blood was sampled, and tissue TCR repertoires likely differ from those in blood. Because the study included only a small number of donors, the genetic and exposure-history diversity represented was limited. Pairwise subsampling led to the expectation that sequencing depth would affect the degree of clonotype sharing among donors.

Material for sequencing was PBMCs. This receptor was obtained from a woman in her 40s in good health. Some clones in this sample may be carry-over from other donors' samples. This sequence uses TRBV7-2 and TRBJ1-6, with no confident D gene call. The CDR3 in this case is CASSLGGSSPLHF. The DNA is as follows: TGTGCCAGCAGCTTAGGAGGCAGCTCACCCCTCCACTTT.